A selection of T cell receptor beta chains follows, all from one sample in a study of identifying expanded T cells in peripheral blood. Only in-frame clones appear in the TCRdb table, and some are missing; sequencing was by immunoSEQ multiplex PCR. The table lists around 47,000 clones, around 82% of them singletons. The sequenced sample consisted of blood. These receptors were taken from a person aged 18 to 70 in good health. Both conserved end residues are part of each CDR3. D genes are given only for firm matches. Rows may omit the clone size; those that give it use once, few, many or a size class.

clone size,V gene,D gene,J gene,CDR3 protein,CDR3 DNA
.,TRBV5-5,.,TRBJ1-1,CASTRDTEAFF,TGTGCCAGCACACGCGACACTGAAGCTTTCTTT
.,TRBV6-5,TRBD2,TRBJ2-5,CASSLTSGAKTQYF,TGTGCCAGCAGCCTGACTAGCGGGGCTAAGACCCAGTACTTC
.,TRBV5-8,.,TRBJ1-5,CASSFLGRAGNQPQHF,TGTGCCAGCAGCTTTTTAGGCAGGGCAGGCAATCAGCCCCAGCATTTT
.,TRBV4-2,.,TRBJ2-2,CASSSTGVNTGELFF,TGTGCCAGCAGCTCTACTGGGGTAAACACCGGGGAGCTGTTTTTT
.,TRBV10-3,.,TRBJ1-2,CAISGDTSRYGYTF,TGTGCCATCAGTGGAGACACCAGCCGCTATGGCTACACCTTC
.,TRBV28,.,TRBJ1-4,CASSLAGSANEKLFF,TGTGCCAGCAGTTTAGCAGGGTCCGCCAATGAAAAACTGTTTTTT
.,TRBV6-1,.,TRBJ2-2,CASRMNRATGELFF,TGTGCCAGCAGGATGAACAGGGCCACCGGGGAGCTGTTTTTT
.,TRBV11-3,.,TRBJ2-7,CASSLGGDFGGEQYF,TGTGCCAGCAGCTTAGGTGGGGACTTCGGGGGCGAGCAGTACTTC
.,TRBV5-4,TRBD1,TRBJ1-5,CASSYWGQGRNQPQHF,TGTGCCAGCAGCTACTGGGGACAGGGACGCAATCAGCCCCAGCATTTT
.,TRBV5-1,TRBD2,TRBJ2-1,CASSGNSGGDNEQFF,TGCGCCAGCAGCGGCAATAGCGGGGGGGACAATGAGCAGTTCTTC
.,TRBV21-1,.,TRBJ1-5,CASSKGVSPNQPQHF,TGTGCCAGCAGCAAAGGGGTTAGCCCCAATCAGCCCCAGCATTTT
.,TRBV7-2,.,TRBJ1-5,CASSPPGLLGQPQHF,TGTGCCAGCAGCCCCCCGGGACTCCTTGGGCAGCCCCAGCATTTT
.,TRBV6-6,.,TRBJ1-2,CATLGDTGANYGYTF,TGTGCCACCCTAGGGGATACCGGGGCTAACTATGGCTACACCTTC
once,TRBV15,.,TRBJ2-3,CATSRDLSSGTDTQYF,TGTGCCACCAGCAGAGATCTCTCCAGTGGCACAGATACGCAGTATTTT
.,TRBV10-1,.,TRBJ2-4,CASTRLPRKAKNIQYF,TGCGCCAGCACCCGATTGCCCCGCAAAGCCAAAAACATTCAGTACTTC
.,TRBV7-9,.,TRBJ2-3,CASSLGTAFPDTQYF,TGTGCCAGCAGCTTAGGAACGGCCTTCCCAGATACGCAGTATTTT
.,TRBV7-9,.,TRBJ2-2,CASSLNPVNGELFF,TGTGCCAGCAGCTTAAACCCTGTTAACGGGGAGCTGTTTTTT
.,TRBV25-1,.,TRBJ1-4,CASSDDRFNEKLFF,TGTGCCAGCAGCGATGACAGATTTAATGAAAAACTGTTTTTT
.,TRBV4-2,.,TRBJ2-5,CASSQDPRVQETQYF,TGTGCCAGCAGCCAAGATCCCAGGGTCCAAGAGACCCAGTACTTC
.,TRBV10-2,TRBD1,TRBJ1-1,CASGGTGDKNTEAFF,TGCGCCAGCGGGGGAACAGGGGACAAGAACACTGAAGCTTTCTTT
.,TRBV28,TRBD2,TRBJ2-2,CASRPGLAGDTGELFF,TGTGCCAGCAGACCGGGACTAGCGGGGGACACCGGGGAGCTGTTTTTT
.,TRBV11-3,TRBD1,TRBJ1-2,CASSTRTGDYGYTF,TGTGCCAGCAGCACTCGGACAGGGGACTATGGCTACACCTTC
.,TRBV5-6,.,TRBJ1-1,CASSLGYGGRKLMNTEAFF,TGTGCCAGCAGCTTGGGGTACGGGGGTAGAAAACTCATGAACACTGAAGCTTTCTTT
.,TRBV9,.,TRBJ2-3,CASSESGRVTDTQYF,TGTGCCAGCAGCGAATCAGGCAGGGTCACAGATACGCAGTATTTT
once,TRBV5-1,TRBD1,TRBJ2-1,CASRSGTGSYNEQFF,TGCGCCAGCAGGTCCGGGACAGGCTCCTACAATGAGCAGTTCTTC
.,TRBV5-6,.,TRBJ2-6,CASSSTGVRSGANVLTF,TGTGCCAGCAGCTCGACAGGCGTTCGGTCTGGGGCCAACGTCCTGACTTTC
many,TRBV5-1,.,TRBJ2-1,CASSLDSRNEQFF,TGCGCCAGCAGCTTGGACTCCCGAAATGAGCAGTTCTTC
.,TRBV14,TRBD1,TRBJ1-1,CASSMSQGGGTEAFF,TGTGCCAGCAGTATGTCACAGGGGGGTGGCACTGAAGCTTTCTTT
.,TRBV30,.,TRBJ1-1,CAWSVTENTEAFF,TGTGCCTGGAGTGTGACAGAGAACACTGAAGCTTTCTTT
.,TRBV6-5,.,TRBJ1-3,CASRLVPTGGNTIYF,TGTGCCAGCAGGCTCGTCCCCACTGGGGGAAACACCATATATTTT
once,TRBV7-7,.,TRBJ2-3,CASSLSEADTQYF,TGTGCCAGCAGCTTATCGGAAGCAGATACGCAGTATTTT
.,TRBV7-2,TRBD2,TRBJ2-7,CASSPLVAGYYEQYF,TGTGCCAGCAGTCCTCTGGTAGCGGGCTACTACGAGCAGTACTTC
.,TRBV9,.,TRBJ2-5,CASSPPAPLGETQYF,TGTGCCAGCAGCCCCCCGGCTCCCCTGGGGGAGACCCAGTACTTC
.,TRBV7-9,.,TRBJ2-1,CASSLLGDSSYNEQFF,TGTGCCAGCAGCTTATTGGGGGATAGCTCCTACAATGAGCAGTTCTTC
.,TRBV5-1,TRBD1,TRBJ2-2,CASSSPGGDGELFF,TGCGCCAGCAGCTCCCCAGGGGGCGACGGGGAGCTGTTTTTT
.,TRBV2,TRBD2,TRBJ2-3,CASRGGRTDTQYF,TGTGCCAGCCGGGGGGGCCGCACAGATACGCAGTATTTT
.,TRBV29-1,TRBD1,TRBJ1-2,CSTMRDRMDGYTF,TGCAGCACAATGAGGGACAGGATGGATGGCTACACCTTC
.,TRBV25-1,TRBD2,TRBJ2-7,CASSHREGYEQYF,TGTGCCAGCAGTCATCGGGAGGGCTACGAGCAGTACTTC
once,TRBV18,.,TRBJ2-5,CASSPAGNQETQYF,TGTGCCAGCTCACCTGCGGGGAATCAAGAGACCCAGTACTTC
.,TRBV27,TRBD1,TRBJ1-2,CASSLTGASGYTF,TGTGCCAGCAGTCTGACAGGGGCCTCTGGCTACACCTTC
.,TRBV9,.,TRBJ2-4,CASSKEGAGGIQYF,TGTGCCAGCAGCAAGGAGGGGGCTGGGGGCATTCAGTACTTC
.,TRBV5-1,.,TRBJ2-7,CASSLRGDEQYF,TGCGCCAGCAGCTTGCGAGGGGACGAGCAGTACTTC
.,TRBV19,TRBD1,TRBJ2-7,CASSDRGGSYEQYF,TGTGCCAGTAGTGACAGGGGAGGCTCCTACGAGCAGTACTTC
.,TRBV5-8,.,TRBJ2-1,CASSKWLSAYNEQFF,TGTGCCAGCAGCAAATGGCTCTCAGCCTACAATGAGCAGTTCTTC
.,TRBV5-4,.,TRBJ1-5,CASSLGGAGDQPQHF,TGTGCCAGCAGCTTAGGGGGGGCTGGGGATCAGCCCCAGCATTTT
.,TRBV7-9,TRBD1,TRBJ2-7,CASSPGTGEYEQYF,TGTGCCAGCAGCCCCGGGACAGGGGAATACGAGCAGTACTTC
.,TRBV12-5,TRBD1,TRBJ2-3,CASGPPGQAADTQYF,TGTGCTAGCGGACCGCCGGGACAGGCAGCAGATACGCAGTATTTT
.,TRBV2,TRBD1,TRBJ1-6,CASSGQGAYNSPLHF,TGTGCCAGCAGCGGACAGGGGGCTTATAATTCACCCCTCCACTTT